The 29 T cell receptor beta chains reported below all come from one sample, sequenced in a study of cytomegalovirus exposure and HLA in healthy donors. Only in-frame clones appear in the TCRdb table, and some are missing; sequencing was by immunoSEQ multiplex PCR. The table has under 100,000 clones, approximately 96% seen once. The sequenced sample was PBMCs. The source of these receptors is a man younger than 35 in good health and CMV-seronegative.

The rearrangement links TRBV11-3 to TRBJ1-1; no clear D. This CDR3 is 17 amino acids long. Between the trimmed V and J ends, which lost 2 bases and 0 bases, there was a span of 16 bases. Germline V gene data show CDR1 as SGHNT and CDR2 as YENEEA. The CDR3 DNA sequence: TGTGCCAGCAGCTTATTTCCCAGGCCCCAAATGAACACTGAAGCTTTCTTT. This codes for CASSLFPRPQMNTEAFF.

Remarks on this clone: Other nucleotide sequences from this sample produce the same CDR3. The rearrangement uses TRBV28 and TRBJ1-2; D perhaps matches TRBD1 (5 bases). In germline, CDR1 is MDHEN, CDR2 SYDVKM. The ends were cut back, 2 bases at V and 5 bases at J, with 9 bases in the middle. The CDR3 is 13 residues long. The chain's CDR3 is CASSLMGGYGYTF. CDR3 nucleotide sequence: TGTGCCAGCAGTTTAATGGGGGGGTATGGCTACACCTTC.

The CDR3 DNA reads TGCGCCAGCAGCTCTGGGGGTGGAGGGTCCCCCACAGATACGCAGTATTTT. Its protein product is CASSSGGGGSPTDTQYF. The V gene is TRBV5-1, the J gene TRBJ2-3, with TRBD2 as a possible D gene (6 bases). V was shortened by 3 bases and J by 2 bases, with 19 bases between the two germline ends. The CDR3 loop spans 17 amino acids. Germline lookup yields CDR1 SGHRS and CDR2 YFSETQ.

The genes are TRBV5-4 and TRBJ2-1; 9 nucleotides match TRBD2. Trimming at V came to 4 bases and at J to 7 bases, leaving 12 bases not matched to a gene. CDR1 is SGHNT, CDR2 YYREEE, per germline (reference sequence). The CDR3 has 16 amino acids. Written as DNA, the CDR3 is TGTGCCAGCAGCCCCTGGGGCGGGAGGGCCGAGAATGAGCAGTTCTTC. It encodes CASSPWGGRAENEQFF.

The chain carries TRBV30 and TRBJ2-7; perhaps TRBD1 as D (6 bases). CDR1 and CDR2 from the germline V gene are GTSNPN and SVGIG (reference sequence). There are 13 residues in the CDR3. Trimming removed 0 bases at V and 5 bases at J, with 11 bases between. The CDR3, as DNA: TGTGCCTGGAGTGTGAGGACAGAAAACGAGCAGTACTTC. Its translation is CAWSVRTENEQYF.

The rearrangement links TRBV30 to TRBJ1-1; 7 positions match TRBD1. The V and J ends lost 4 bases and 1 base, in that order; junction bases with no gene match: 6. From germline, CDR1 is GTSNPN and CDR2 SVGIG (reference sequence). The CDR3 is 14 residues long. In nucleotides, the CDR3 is TGTGCCTGGACCTCCGGGACAGAGAACACTGAAGCTTTCTTT. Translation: CAWTSGTENTEAFF.

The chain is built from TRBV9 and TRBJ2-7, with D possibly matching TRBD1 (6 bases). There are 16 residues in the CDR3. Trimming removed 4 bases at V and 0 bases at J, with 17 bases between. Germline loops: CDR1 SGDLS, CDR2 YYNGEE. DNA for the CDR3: TGTGCCAGCAGCCCCAGGGGTTGGGGGTCCTCCTACGAGCAGTACTTC. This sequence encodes CASSPRGWGSSYEQYF.

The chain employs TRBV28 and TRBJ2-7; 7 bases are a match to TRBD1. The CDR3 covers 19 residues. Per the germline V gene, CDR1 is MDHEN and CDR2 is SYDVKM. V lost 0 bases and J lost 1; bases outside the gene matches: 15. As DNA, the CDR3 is TGTGCCAGCAGTTTATGGGTGGCTAATGACAGGGCGCTTTCCTACGAGCAGTACTTC. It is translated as CASSLWVANDRALSYEQYF.

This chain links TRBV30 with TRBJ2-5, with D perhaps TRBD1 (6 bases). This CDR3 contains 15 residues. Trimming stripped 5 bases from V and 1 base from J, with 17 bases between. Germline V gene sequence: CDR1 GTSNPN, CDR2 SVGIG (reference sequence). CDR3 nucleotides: TGTGCCTGGCTTGAACCGGGGACAATCCAAGAGACCCAGTACTTC. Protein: CAWLEPGTIQETQYF.

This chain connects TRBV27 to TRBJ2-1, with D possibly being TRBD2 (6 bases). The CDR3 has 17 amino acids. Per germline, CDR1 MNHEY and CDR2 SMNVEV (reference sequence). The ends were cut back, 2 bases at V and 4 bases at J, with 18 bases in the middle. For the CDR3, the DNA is TGTGCCAGCAGTTTAACCTTCAAGCGGGCCAGATACAATGAGCAGTTCTTC. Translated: CASSLTFKRARYNEQFF.

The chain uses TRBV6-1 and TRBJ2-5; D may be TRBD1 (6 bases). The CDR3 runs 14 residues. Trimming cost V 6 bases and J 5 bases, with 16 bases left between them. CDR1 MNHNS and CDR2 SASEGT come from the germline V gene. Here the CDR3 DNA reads TGTGCCAGCAGAAATTACAGGGAATGGGAGACCCAGTACTTC. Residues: CASRNYREWETQYF.

The CDR3 DNA follows: TGTGCCAGCAGCATTGATAGCTCCAGTGAGTACTTC. Amino acid sequence: CASSIDSSSEYF. The genes are TRBV5-6 and TRBJ2-5; D unresolved. Germline V lookup: CDR1 SGHDT, CDR2 YYEEEE. This CDR3 spans 12 amino acids. Trimming left V 4 bases short and J 12 bases short, with 16 bases between.

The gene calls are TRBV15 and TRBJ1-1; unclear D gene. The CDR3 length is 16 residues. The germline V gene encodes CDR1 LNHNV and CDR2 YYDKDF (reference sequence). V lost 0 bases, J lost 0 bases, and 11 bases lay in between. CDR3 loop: CATSREGAGLNTEAFF. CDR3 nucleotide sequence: TGTGCCACCAGCAGAGAAGGTGCAGGCTTGAACACTGAAGCTTTCTTT.

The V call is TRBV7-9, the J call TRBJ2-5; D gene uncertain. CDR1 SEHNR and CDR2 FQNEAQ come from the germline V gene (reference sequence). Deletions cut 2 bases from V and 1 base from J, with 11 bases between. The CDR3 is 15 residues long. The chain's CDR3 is CASSLSSGFQETQYF. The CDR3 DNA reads TGTGCCAGCAGCTTATCGTCAGGATTCCAAGAGACCCAGTACTTC.

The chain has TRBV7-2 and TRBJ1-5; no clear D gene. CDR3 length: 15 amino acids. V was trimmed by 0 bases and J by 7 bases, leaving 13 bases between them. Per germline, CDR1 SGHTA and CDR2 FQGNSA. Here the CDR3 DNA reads TGTGCCAGCAGCTTAGCTACTCACATGAGGCAGCCCCAGCATTTT. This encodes CASSLATHMRQPQHF.

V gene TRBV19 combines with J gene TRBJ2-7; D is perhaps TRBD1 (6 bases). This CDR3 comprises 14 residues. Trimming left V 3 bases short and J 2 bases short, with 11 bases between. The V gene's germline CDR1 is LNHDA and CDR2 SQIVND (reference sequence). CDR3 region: CASSIGKGAYEQYF. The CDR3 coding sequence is TGTGCCAGTAGTATTGGAAAGGGGGCCTACGAGCAGTACTTC.

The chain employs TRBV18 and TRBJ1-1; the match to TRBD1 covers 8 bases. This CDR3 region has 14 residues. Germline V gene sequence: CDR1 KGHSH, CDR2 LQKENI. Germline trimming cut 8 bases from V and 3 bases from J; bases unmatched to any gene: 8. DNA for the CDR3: TGTGCCAGCACGCAAGAGACAGGGGACACTGAAGCTTTCTTT. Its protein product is CASTQETGDTEAFF. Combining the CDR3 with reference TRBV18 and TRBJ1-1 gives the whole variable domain NAGVMQNPRHLVRRRGQEARLRCSPMKGHSHVYWYRQLPEEGLKFMVYLQKENIIDESGMPKERFSAEFPKEGPSILRIQQVVRGDSAAYFCASTQETGDTEAFFGQGTRLTVV.

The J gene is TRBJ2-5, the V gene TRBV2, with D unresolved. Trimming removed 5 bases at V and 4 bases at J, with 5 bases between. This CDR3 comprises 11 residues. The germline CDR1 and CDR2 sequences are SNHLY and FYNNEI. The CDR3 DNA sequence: TGTGCCAGCAGTTACGGAGAGACCCAGTACTTC. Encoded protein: CASSYGETQYF.

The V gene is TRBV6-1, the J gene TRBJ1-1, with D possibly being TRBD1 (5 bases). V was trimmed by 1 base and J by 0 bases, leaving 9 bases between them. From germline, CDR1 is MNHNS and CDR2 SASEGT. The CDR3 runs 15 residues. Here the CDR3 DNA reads TGTGCCAGCAGTGAAGGGCCAGGGCTGAACACTGAAGCTTTCTTT. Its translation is CASSEGPGLNTEAFF.

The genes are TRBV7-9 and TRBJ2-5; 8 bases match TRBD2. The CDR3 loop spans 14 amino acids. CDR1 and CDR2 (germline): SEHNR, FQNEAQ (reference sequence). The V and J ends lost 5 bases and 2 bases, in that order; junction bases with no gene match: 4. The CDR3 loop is CASSVGLDQETQYF. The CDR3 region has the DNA TGTGCCAGCAGCGTGGGACTAGATCAAGAGACCCAGTACTTC.

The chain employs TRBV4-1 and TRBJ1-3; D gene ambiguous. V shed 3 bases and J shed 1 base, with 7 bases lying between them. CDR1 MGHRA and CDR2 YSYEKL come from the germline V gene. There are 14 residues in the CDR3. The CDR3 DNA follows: TGCGCCAGCAGCCATGCCACTTCTGGAAACACCATATATTTT. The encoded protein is CASSHATSGNTIYF.

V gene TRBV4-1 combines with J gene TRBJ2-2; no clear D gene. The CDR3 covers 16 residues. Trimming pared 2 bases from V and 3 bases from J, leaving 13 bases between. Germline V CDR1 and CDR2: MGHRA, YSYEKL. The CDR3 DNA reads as TGCGCCAGCAGCCAACTAGAGCCGGCGGACACCGGGGAGCTGTTTTTT. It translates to CASSQLEPADTGELFF.

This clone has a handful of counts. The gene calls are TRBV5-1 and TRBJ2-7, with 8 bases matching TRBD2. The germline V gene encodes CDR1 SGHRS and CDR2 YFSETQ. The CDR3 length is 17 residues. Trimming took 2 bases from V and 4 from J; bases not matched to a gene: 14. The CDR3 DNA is TGCGCCAGCAGCTTTGAAACGGGGGGGAGGAGGTCATACGAGCAGTACTTC. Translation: CASSFETGGRRSYEQYF.

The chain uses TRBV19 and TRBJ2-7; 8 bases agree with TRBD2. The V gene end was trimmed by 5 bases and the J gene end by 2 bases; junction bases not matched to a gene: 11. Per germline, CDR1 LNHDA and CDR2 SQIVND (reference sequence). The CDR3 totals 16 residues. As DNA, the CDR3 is TGTGCCAGTAGTCCGGGGGGGGTGGACGGCACCTACGAGCAGTACTTC. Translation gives CASSPGGVDGTYEQYF.

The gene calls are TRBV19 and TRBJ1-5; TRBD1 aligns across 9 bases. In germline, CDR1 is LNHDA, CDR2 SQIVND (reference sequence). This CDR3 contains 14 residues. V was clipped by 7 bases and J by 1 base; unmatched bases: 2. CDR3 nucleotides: TGTGCCAGTACCGACAGGGGGAGCAATCAGCCCCAGCATTTT. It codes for CASTDRGSNQPQHF.

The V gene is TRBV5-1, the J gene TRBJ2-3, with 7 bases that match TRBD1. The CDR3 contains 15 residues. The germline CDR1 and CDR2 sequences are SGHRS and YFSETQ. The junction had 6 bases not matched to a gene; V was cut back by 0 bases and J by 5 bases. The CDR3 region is CASSLAGQAGDTQYF. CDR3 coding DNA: TGCGCCAGCAGCTTGGCCGGACAGGCGGGAGATACGCAGTATTTT.

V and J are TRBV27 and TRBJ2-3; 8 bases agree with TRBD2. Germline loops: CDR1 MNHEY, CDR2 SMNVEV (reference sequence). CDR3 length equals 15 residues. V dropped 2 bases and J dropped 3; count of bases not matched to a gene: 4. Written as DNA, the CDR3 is TGTGCCAGCAGTTTACAGCGGGAGAGGACAGATACGCAGTATTTT. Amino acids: CASSLQRERTDTQYF.

CDR3 sequence (DNA): TGCGCCAGCAGCCCCGGGACTAGCGGGTCGAGCTCCTACGAGCAGTACTTC. Translating gives CASSPGTSGSSSYEQYF. V is TRBV5-1 and J is TRBJ2-7; TRBD2 aligns across 12 bases. There are 17 residues in the CDR3. The trim removed 4 bases at V and 0 bases at J, leaving 8 bases unmatched. Germline CDR1 SGHRS, CDR2 YFSETQ.

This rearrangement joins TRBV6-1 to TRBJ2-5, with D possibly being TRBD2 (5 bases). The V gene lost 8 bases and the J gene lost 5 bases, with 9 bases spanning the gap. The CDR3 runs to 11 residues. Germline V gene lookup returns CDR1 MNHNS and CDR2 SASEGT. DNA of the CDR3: TGTGCCAGCCGGGGATCGGAGACCCAGTACTTC. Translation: CASRGSETQYF.